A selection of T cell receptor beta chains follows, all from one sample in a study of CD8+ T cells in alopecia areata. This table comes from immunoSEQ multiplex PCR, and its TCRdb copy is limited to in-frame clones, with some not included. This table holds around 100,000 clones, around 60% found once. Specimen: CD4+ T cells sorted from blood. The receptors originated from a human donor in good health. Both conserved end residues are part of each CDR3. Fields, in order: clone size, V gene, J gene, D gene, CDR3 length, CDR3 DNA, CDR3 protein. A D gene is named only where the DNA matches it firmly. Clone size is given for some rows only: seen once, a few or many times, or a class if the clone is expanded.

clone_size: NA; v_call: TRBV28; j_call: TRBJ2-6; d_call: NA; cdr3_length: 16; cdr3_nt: TGTGCCAGCAGTTCGTCGGGGACCTCTGGGGCCAACGTCCTGACTTTC; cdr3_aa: CASSSSGTSGANVLTF
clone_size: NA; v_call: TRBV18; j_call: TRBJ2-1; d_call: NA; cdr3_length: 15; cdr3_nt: TGTGCCAGCTCACCACCCAGTCAGGGGTGGTATGAGCAGTTCTTC; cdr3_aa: CASSPPSQGWYEQFF
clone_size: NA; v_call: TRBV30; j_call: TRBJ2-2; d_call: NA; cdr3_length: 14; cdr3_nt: TGTGCCTGGACCGGGACCGGTGACACCGGGGAGCTGTTTTTT; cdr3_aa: CAWTGTGDTGELFF
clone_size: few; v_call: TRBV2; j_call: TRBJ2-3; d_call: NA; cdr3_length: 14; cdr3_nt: TGTGCCAGCGATTGGGGGTTGGGCACAGATACGCAGTATTTT; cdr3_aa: CASDWGLGTDTQYF
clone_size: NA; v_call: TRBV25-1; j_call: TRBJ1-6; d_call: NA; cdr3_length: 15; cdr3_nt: TGTGCCAGCAGTGAATCGGGGACGCCTGGTTCACCCCTCCACTTT; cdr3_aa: CASSESGTPGSPLHF
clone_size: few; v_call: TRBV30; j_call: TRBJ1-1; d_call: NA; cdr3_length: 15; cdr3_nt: TGTGCCTGGAGAGGAAGGGGGGCCCTGAACACTGAAGCTTTCTTT; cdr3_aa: CAWRGRGALNTEAFF
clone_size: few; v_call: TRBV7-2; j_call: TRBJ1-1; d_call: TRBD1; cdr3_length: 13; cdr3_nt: TGTGCCAGCAGCTCCCAGGGGGGCACTGAAGCTTTCTTT; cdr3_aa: CASSSQGGTEAFF
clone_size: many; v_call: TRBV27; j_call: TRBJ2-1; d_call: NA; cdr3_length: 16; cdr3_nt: TGTGCCAGCAGGGGTCTGGGGGCAGGGGTAGAAAATGAGCAGTTCTTC; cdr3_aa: CASRGLGAGVENEQFF
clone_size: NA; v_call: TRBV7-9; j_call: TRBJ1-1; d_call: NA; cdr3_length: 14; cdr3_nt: TGTGCCAGCAGCTTAGCGGTGGGAAACACTGAAGCTTTCTTT; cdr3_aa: CASSLAVGNTEAFF
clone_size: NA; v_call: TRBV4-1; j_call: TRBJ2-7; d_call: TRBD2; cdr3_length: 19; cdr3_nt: TGCGCCAGCAGCCAAGATTCCGGGACTAGCCTCCCAGGGTCGTACGAGCAGTACTTC; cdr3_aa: CASSQDSGTSLPGSYEQYF
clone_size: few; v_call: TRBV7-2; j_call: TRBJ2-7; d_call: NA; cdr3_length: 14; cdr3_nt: TGTGCCAGCAGCTTAGGGCCTAGCTCCTACGAGCAGTACTTC; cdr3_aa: CASSLGPSSYEQYF
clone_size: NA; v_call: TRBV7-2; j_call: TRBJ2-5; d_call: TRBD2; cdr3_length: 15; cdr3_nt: TGTGCCAGCAGCTTAGGGACTAGCGGAGGGTGGGCCCAGTACTTC; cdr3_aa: CASSLGTSGGWAQYF
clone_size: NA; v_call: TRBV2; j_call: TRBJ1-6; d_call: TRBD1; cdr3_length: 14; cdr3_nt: TGTGCCAGCCATAGGGACAGGGGCTATTCACCCCTCCACTTT; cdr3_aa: CASHRDRGYSPLHF
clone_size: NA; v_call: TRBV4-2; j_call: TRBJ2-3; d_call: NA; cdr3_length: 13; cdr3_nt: TGTGCCAGCAGCCAAGAATTTGCAGATACGCAGTATTTT; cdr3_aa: CASSQEFADTQYF
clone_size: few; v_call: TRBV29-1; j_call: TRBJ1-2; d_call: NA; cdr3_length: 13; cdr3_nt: TGCAGCGGTTTGTTATGGGGGCGCGATGGCTACACCTTC; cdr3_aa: CSGLLWGRDGYTF